The 26 T cell receptor beta chains listed next were all sequenced from one sample in a study of radiation and T cells in renal cell carcinoma (dated by TCRdb to the early 2020s). The intended sense of this specimen's time point label: blood 2 weeks post-SBRT. This sample's treatment or condition label indicates: 15 Gy SBRT to primary tumor, nephrectomy 4 weeks later. The method was the immunoSEQ multiplex PCR assay. TCRdb's version of the immuneACCESS table is confined to in-frame rearrangements and falls short of the full clone set. An unresolved V gene accounts for under half of the shortfall where checked; the remainder is of unknown origin. The sample table contains tens of thousands of clones; only one count was recorded for 75% to 85% of them. The ten largest clones represent about 30% of the sample. The sample consisted of blood, taken from a patient whose treatment included radiotherapy and nephrectomy. The source is an older woman with renal cell carcinoma.

This chain connects TRBV7-3 to TRBJ2-2, with D perhaps TRBD1 (5 bases). Between the trimmed V and J ends, which lost 4 bases and 7 bases, there was a span of 10 bases. Germline V gives CDR1 SGHTA, CDR2 FQGTGA. The CDR3 runs 13 residues. This chain's CDR3 is CASSSSGIGELFF. The CDR3 DNA reads TGTGCCAGCAGCTCGTCAGGGATCGGGGAGCTGTTTTTT.

CDR3 amino acids: CASSTGRSPRSDEQYF. The CDR3 nucleotides read TGTGCCAGTAGTACCGGACGGTCCCCTAGGAGCGACGAGCAGTACTTC. J is TRBJ2-7 and V is TRBV19; D gene ambiguous. V lost 4 bases and J lost 5, with 21 bases in between. This CDR3 contains 16 residues. Germline CDR1 and CDR2: LNHDA and SQIVND (reference sequence). The whole variable domain, filled in from reference TRBV19 and TRBJ2-7, reads DGGITQSPKYLFRKEGQNVTLSCEQNLNHDAMYWYRQDPGQGLRLIYYSQIVNDFQKGDIAEGYSVSREKKESFPLTVTSAQKNPTAFYLCASSTGRSPRSDEQYFGPGTRLTVT.

This clone appeared a few times. The V call is TRBV7-2, the J call TRBJ2-2; 8 nucleotides agree with TRBD1. Germline trimming cut 5 bases from V and 0 bases from J; bases unmatched to any gene: 8. Germline V gene lookup returns CDR1 SGHTA and CDR2 FQGNSA. The CDR3 spans 17 residues. CDR3 residues: CASSLIGQGTNTGELFF. DNA of the CDR3: TGTGCCAGCAGCCTGATTGGACAGGGTACGAACACCGGGGAGCTGTTTTTT.

The chain couples TRBV7-8 to TRBJ2-1, with 7 bases that match TRBD1. The CDR3 covers 15 residues. The trim removed 8 bases at V and 4 bases at J, leaving 11 bases unmatched. From germline, CDR1 is SGHVS and CDR2 FQNEAQ. The CDR3 sequence is CASLPPGQIYNEQFF. The CDR3 DNA is TGTGCCAGCCTCCCACCGGGACAGATTTACAATGAGCAGTTCTTC.

The chain recombines TRBV15 with TRBJ2-5; 7 bases are a match to TRBD1. The V segment lost 1 base and the J segment 5 bases; nucleotides outside the gene matches: 7. Germline V gene sequence: CDR1 LNHNV, CDR2 YYDKDF (reference sequence). The CDR3 totals 15 residues. CDR3: CATSRGEGALETQYF. CDR3 nucleotides: TGTGCCACCAGCAGAGGTGAGGGGGCGTTGGAGACCCAGTACTTC.

The chain couples TRBV11-3 to TRBJ2-2, with D perhaps matching TRBD1 (6 bases). With 5 bases removed from V and 9 bases from J, the gap between germline ends came to 10 bases. Per the germline V gene, CDR1 is SGHNT and CDR2 is YENEEA. The CDR3 contains 12 residues. CDR3 nucleotides: TGTGCCAGCAGCAAGGGGGAGAGGGAGCTGTTTTTT. This gives the protein CASSKGERELFF. Looking up the rest from reference TRBV11-3 and TRBJ2-2 gives the full variable domain: EAGVVQSPRYKIIEKKQPVAFWCNPISGHNTLYWYLQNLGQGPELLIRYENEEAVDDSQLPKDRFSAERLKGVDSTLKIQPAELGDSAVYLCASSKGERELFFGEGSRLTVL.

The CDR3 reads CASSDRGPNGEKLFF. CDR3 DNA sequence: TGTGCCAGCAGTGACAGGGGGCCTAATGGGGAAAAACTGTTTTTT. The chain uses TRBV6-1 and TRBJ1-4, with 8 bases that match TRBD1. The CDR3 totals 15 residues. The germline gives CDR1 MNHNS, CDR2 SASEGT. V lost 3 bases, J lost 8 bases, and 8 bases stayed unmatched.

The gene calls are TRBV6-5 and TRBJ1-5; possible D gene TRBD1, 5 bases. Germline assignment: CDR1 MNHEY and CDR2 SVGAGI. The V gene lost 7 bases and the J gene lost 0 bases, with 10 bases spanning the gap. The CDR3 extends over 14 amino acids. The CDR3 loop is CASKPTDSNQPQHF. The CDR3 DNA is TGTGCCAGCAAACCGACAGATAGCAATCAGCCCCAGCATTTT.

The chain recombines TRBV6-6 with TRBJ1-2, with D perhaps matching TRBD1 (6 bases). This CDR3 has 15 amino acids. V shed 0 bases and J shed 6 bases, with 14 bases lying between them. Looked up from germline, CDR1 is MNHNY and CDR2 is SVGAGI (reference sequence). The CDR3 region is CASSYSINRVDGYTF. Here the CDR3 DNA reads TGTGCCAGCAGTTACTCGATCAACAGGGTTGATGGCTACACCTTC.

The rearrangement links TRBV9 to TRBJ2-1, with a possible D match to TRBD2 (6 bases). The length of the CDR3 is 16 residues. The germline V gene encodes CDR1 SGDLS and CDR2 YYNGEE. V shed 1 base and J shed 2 bases, with 13 bases lying between them. The CDR3 spells CASSVSSGVAYNEQFF. As DNA, the CDR3 is TGTGCCAGCAGCGTAAGCTCGGGAGTAGCCTACAATGAGCAGTTCTTC.

A remark on this clone: At the DNA level, this CDR3 is encoded by other sequences in the same sample as well. V usage is TRBV5-1 and J usage is TRBJ2-5, with 7 bases identical to TRBD1. V trimming: 4 bases; J trimming: 5 bases; junction bases outside the gene matches: 8. This CDR3 contains 14 residues. Germline-derived CDR1 and CDR2 are SGHRS and YFSETQ. CDR3 region: CASSPGTVQETQYF. The CDR3 DNA sequence: TGCGCCAGCAGCCCGGGGACAGTCCAGGAGACCCAGTACTTC.

This clone turned up a few times. The chain is built from TRBV30 and TRBJ1-1; D not resolved. This CDR3 contains 12 residues. Germline V CDR1 and CDR2: GTSNPN, SVGIG (reference sequence). The germline V and J ends were trimmed by 2 bases and 6 bases, with 10 bases remaining between them. CDR3 sequence reads: CAWSISSAEAFF. The DNA for the CDR3 is TGTGCCTGGAGTATCAGTTCGGCTGAAGCTTTCTTT.

This clone was observed a single time. This chain links TRBV5-3 with TRBJ2-1; TRBD1 matches 9 bases. TRBV5-3 is an ORF; its function is uncertain. The CDR3 covers 17 residues. The V segment lost 4 bases and the J segment 2 bases; nucleotides outside the gene matches: 10. CDR3 loop: CARSTISGTGTYNEQFF. The CDR3 bases are TGTGCCAGAAGCACCATATCCGGGACAGGGACCTACAATGAGCAGTTCTTC.

The genes are TRBV4-2 and TRBJ2-2; D gene uncertain. The CDR3 contains 14 residues. The V and J ends lost 0 bases and 5 bases respectively, with 7 bases between them. Per germline, CDR1 LGHNA and CDR2 YNFKEQ. In nucleotides, the CDR3 is TGTGCCAGCAGCCAAGATAGGCATACCGGGGAGCTGTTTTTT. Amino acid sequence: CASSQDRHTGELFF.

The rearrangement links TRBV7-2 to TRBJ1-4; no clear D gene. The germline CDR1 and CDR2 sequences are SGHTA and FQGNSA. V was cut by 3 bases and J by 4 bases, with 9 bases left in between. The CDR3 spans 14 residues. CDR3 DNA sequence: TGTGCCAGCAGCTTTACGGGAGGTAATGAAAAACTGTTTTTT. This gives the protein CASSFTGGNEKLFF.

This chain links TRBV4-2 with TRBJ1-2, with D unclear. Per germline, CDR1 LGHNA and CDR2 YNFKEQ. The CDR3 is 14 residues long. With 0 bases removed from V and 3 bases from J, the gap between germline ends came to 8 bases. The CDR3 sequence: CASSQEERDYGYTF. As DNA, the CDR3 is TGTGCCAGCAGCCAAGAGGAGAGGGACTATGGCTACACCTTC.

V usage is TRBV18 and J usage is TRBJ2-7; no definite D call. Deletions cut 2 bases from V and 0 bases from J, with 11 bases between. This CDR3 spans 15 amino acids. Germline CDR1 and CDR2: KGHSH and LQKENI. CDR3 nucleotides: TGTGCCAGCTCACCATCGTCAGTGCCCTCCTACGAGCAGTACTTC. Amino acid sequence: CASSPSSVPSYEQYF.

The chain carries TRBV7-3 and TRBJ2-3; 10 bases agree with TRBD2. With 4 bases clipped from V and 1 base from J, the junction kept 2 bases outside the gene matches. This CDR3 has 15 amino acids. Per germline, CDR1 SGHTA and CDR2 FQGTGA. The chain's CDR3 is CASSSSGSGTDTQYF. CDR3 in DNA: TGTGCCAGCAGCTCTAGCGGGAGTGGCACAGATACGCAGTATTTT.

The V gene is TRBV4-1, the J gene TRBJ2-7, with D possibly being TRBD1 or TRBD2 (7 bases each). Trimming cost V 0 bases and J 4 bases, with 16 bases left between them. Germline V gene sequence: CDR1 MGHRA, CDR2 YSYEKL. The length of the CDR3 is 16 residues. The CDR3 reads CASSQDQGGGRYEQYF. In DNA, the CDR3 is TGCGCCAGCAGCCAAGATCAGGGGGGGGGTAGGTACGAGCAGTACTTC.

This clone was seen more than once but under ten times. This sample includes further DNA sequences coding for the same CDR3. The chain employs TRBV6-5 and TRBJ1-1, with 7 nucleotides matching TRBD1. V shed 5 bases and J 5 bases; nucleotides not matched to a gene: 5. Germline values: CDR1 MNHEY, CDR2 SVGAGI. The CDR3 contains 13 residues. CDR3 coding DNA: TGTGCCAGCAGTAGGACAGGAGGAACTGAAGCTTTCTTT. Translating it yields CASSRTGGTEAFF.

The chain combines TRBV7-3 with TRBJ1-1; D might be TRBD1 (6 bases). This CDR3 spans 15 amino acids. Trimming shortened V by 6 bases and J by 0 bases, and 14 bases separated the two germline ends. Germline V gene data show CDR1 as SGHTA and CDR2 as FQGTGA. The CDR3: CASSQGFGMNTEAFF. Written as DNA, the CDR3 is TGTGCCAGCAGTCAGGGGTTTGGGATGAACACTGAAGCTTTCTTT.

V gene TRBV6-1 combines with J gene TRBJ2-5; TRBD1 or TRBD2 may be the D gene (6 bases each). CDR1 MNHNS and CDR2 SASEGT come from the germline V gene. CDR3 size: 13 residues. The ends were cut back, 6 bases at V and 5 bases at J, with 13 bases in the middle. The CDR3 protein is CASRFGGGETQYF. Here the CDR3 DNA reads TGTGCCAGCAGGTTCGGGGGCGGGGAGACCCAGTACTTC.

This clone was seen only a few times. Here the CDR3 reads CASSREGQGHTEAFF. The DNA for the CDR3 is TGTGCCAGCAGCAGGGAGGGGCAGGGGCACACTGAAGCTTTCTTT. J is TRBJ1-1 and V is TRBV9; maybe TRBD1 (6 bases). The CDR3 contains 15 residues. The V gene lost 4 bases and the J gene lost 3 bases, with 16 bases spanning the gap. Germline V gene lookup returns CDR1 SGDLS and CDR2 YYNGEE.

This sequence joins TRBV7-8 and TRBJ1-5, with D perhaps TRBD1 (5 bases). Looked up from germline, CDR1 is SGHVS and CDR2 is FQNEAQ. The CDR3 loop spans 14 amino acids. With 5 bases removed from V and 2 bases from J, the gap between germline ends came to 10 bases. The CDR3 is CASSQGYGNQPQHF. CDR3 bases: TGTGCCAGCAGCCAGGGATACGGCAATCAGCCCCAGCATTTT.

This chain connects TRBV25-1 to TRBJ2-7, with D perhaps matching TRBD1 (5 bases). The germline V gene has CDR1 MGHDK and CDR2 SYGVNS. The ends were cut back, 8 bases at V and 3 bases at J, with 23 bases in the middle. The CDR3 has 16 amino acids. CDR3 DNA sequence: TGTGCCAGCTCCTTTGGCCCTCCAGGGTCACACTACGAGCAGTACTTC. Translation: CASSFGPPGSHYEQYF.

The rearrangement uses TRBV29-1 and TRBJ2-3, with D maybe TRBD2 (6 bases). The germline V and J ends were trimmed by 4 bases and 2 bases, with 13 bases remaining between them. This CDR3 has 14 residues. CDR1 and CDR2 (germline): SQVTM, ANQGSEA. The CDR3 DNA is TGCAGCGTTGCAATCCGGGAGTACACAGATACGCAGTATTTT. Residues: CSVAIREYTDTQYF.